This is a list of T cell receptor beta chains from one sample in a study of cytomegalovirus exposure and HLA in healthy donors. This table comes from immunoSEQ multiplex PCR, and its TCRdb copy is limited to in-frame clones, with some not included. This repertoire includes around 200,000 clones. Material: PBMCs. Source of these receptors: a woman aged 25 to 39 in good health and CMV-seropositive. The CDR3 runs from the conserved cysteine through the conserved F or W. D genes are given only for firm matches.

J gene,D gene,V gene,CDR3 protein,CDR3 DNA
TRBJ1-5,TRBD1,TRBV6-6,CASSTRTGGSNQPQHF,TGTGCCAGCAGTACCCGGACAGGGGGAAGCAATCAGCCCCAGCATTTT
TRBJ2-7,TRBD2,TRBV2,CASSEKGSGGGYEQYF,TGTGCCAGCAGTGAAAAGGGTAGCGGGGGCGGATACGAGCAGTACTTC
TRBJ2-1,TRBD2,TRBV29-1,CSVEGRGSGAGNEQFF,TGCAGCGTTGAAGGAAGAGGTAGCGGGGCGGGGAATGAGCAGTTCTTC
TRBJ1-2,.,TRBV19,CASSIGVQSDGYTF,TGTGCCAGTAGTATAGGAGTTCAGAGCGATGGCTACACCTTC
TRBJ2-5,.,TRBV27,CATKGGSSGGETQYF,TGTGCCACCAAGGGTGGGTCGAGCGGTGGAGAGACCCAGTACTTC
TRBJ2-5,.,TRBV6-5,CASSYKIQETQYF,TGTGCCAGCAGTTATAAAATTCAAGAGACCCAGTACTTC
TRBJ2-7,.,TRBV21-1,CASSKGGPKQVVPYEQYF,TGTGCCAGCAGCAAAGGGGGCCCAAAGCAGGTCGTACCTTACGAGCAGTACTTC
TRBJ2-7,TRBD2,TRBV5-1,CASSSTGLGLLREQYF,TGCGCCAGCAGCTCAACGGGACTAGGACTCCTACGCGAGCAGTACTTC
TRBJ2-6,TRBD2,TRBV19,CASSIQGGAGANVLTF,TGTGCCAGTAGTATCCAGGGAGGGGCCGGGGCCAACGTCCTGACTTTC
TRBJ1-3,.,TRBV2,CASSESMGNTIYF,TGTGCCAGCAGTGAATCAATGGGAAACACCATATATTTT
TRBJ2-7,.,TRBV2,CASSVGQQWPNYEQYF,TGTGCCAGCAGTGTAGGACAGCAGTGGCCGAACTACGAGCAGTACTTC
TRBJ2-2,TRBD1,TRBV15,CATSRDRGAGELFF,TGTGCCACCAGCAGGGACAGGGGGGCCGGGGAGCTGTTTTTT
TRBJ1-2,TRBD1,TRBV6-5,CASSDPGQGRGYTF,TGTGCCAGCAGCGACCCGGGACAGGGAAGGGGCTACACCTTC
TRBJ2-1,TRBD2,TRBV4-2,CASSQGLAGDYNEQFF,TGTGCCAGCAGCCAAGGACTAGCGGGAGACTACAATGAGCAGTTCTTC
TRBJ1-6,.,TRBV2,CASSGGSYNSPLHF,TGTGCCAGCAGTGGAGGGTCCTATAATTCACCCCTCCACTTT
TRBJ2-6,TRBD1,TRBV27,CASRGTGAGANVLTF,TGTGCCAGCAGAGGGACAGGGGCTGGGGCCAACGTCCTGACTTTC
TRBJ2-2,.,TRBV9,CASSSRSAGELFF,TGTGCCAGCAGCTCTCGGTCCGCCGGGGAGCTGTTTTTT
TRBJ2-5,.,TRBV6-1,CASYRGLQETQYF,TGTGCCTCTTACAGGGGACTGCAAGAGACCCAGTACTTC
TRBJ1-2,.,TRBV5-4,CASSPSGESNGYTF,TGTGCCAGCAGTCCTTCAGGGGAATCCAATGGCTACACCTTC
TRBJ2-7,TRBD2,TRBV29-1,CSVLGLAGVYEQYF,TGCAGCGTCCTGGGACTAGCGGGAGTCTACGAGCAGTACTTC
TRBJ2-7,.,TRBV5-1,CASSAGAAGAEQYF,TGCGCCAGCAGCGCGGGGGCGGCAGGGGCCGAGCAGTACTTC
TRBJ1-2,.,TRBV2,CASSEGGDGYTF,TGTGCCAGCAGTGAAGGGGGGGATGGCTACACCTTC
TRBJ2-7,.,TRBV2,CASSRDPYEQYF,TGTGCCAGCAGCAGGGATCCCTACGAGCAGTACTTC
TRBJ1-2,TRBD1,TRBV7-2,CASSLTGGLGGYTF,TGTGCCAGCAGCCTAACAGGGGGCTTGGGTGGCTACACCTTC
TRBJ2-3,.,TRBV7-8,CASSPSGPGRIYTQYF,TGTGCCAGCAGCCCGAGTGGGCCAGGGAGGATATATACGCAGTATTTT
TRBJ2-7,TRBD1,TRBV19,CASSKGQGIYEQYF,TGTGCCAGTAGTAAGGGACAGGGGATATACGAGCAGTACTTC
TRBJ2-7,.,TRBV15,CATSRDMQGNYEQYF,TGTGCCACCAGCAGAGATATGCAGGGGAACTACGAGCAGTACTTC
TRBJ1-5,.,TRBV18,CASSPGSNQPQHF,TGTGCCAGCTCACCCGGGAGCAATCAGCCCCAGCATTTT
TRBJ2-7,TRBD2,TRBV19,CASSALAGDTEQYF,TGTGCCAGTAGTGCACTAGCGGGAGACACCGAGCAGTACTTC
TRBJ1-1,.,TRBV5-1,CASSLETGYDTEAFF,TGCGCCAGCAGCTTAGAGACGGGATACGACACTGAAGCTTTCTTT
TRBJ2-7,TRBD2,TRBV28,CASSPITPRLANEQYF,TGTGCCAGCAGTCCGATAACCCCGAGACTAGCGAACGAGCAGTACTTC
TRBJ2-1,TRBD2,TRBV2,CASSPWTSGDEQFF,TGTGCCAGCAGTCCGTGGACTAGCGGCGATGAGCAGTTCTTC
TRBJ1-3,TRBD1,TRBV5-6,CASSGKGAVGNTIYF,TGTGCCAGCAGCGGTAAGGGGGCTGTTGGAAACACCATATATTTT
TRBJ1-1,.,TRBV28,CASSLPLGGMNTEAFF,TGTGCCAGCAGTCTACCTTTGGGGGGGATGAACACTGAAGCTTTCTTT
TRBJ1-5,TRBD1,TRBV2,CASSPRTGLTNQPQHF,TGTGCCAGCAGTCCGAGGACAGGGCTAACCAATCAGCCCCAGCATTTT
TRBJ1-4,TRBD1,TRBV6-9,CASSYQGADEKLFF,TGTGCCAGCAGTTATCAGGGGGCAGACGAAAAACTGTTTTTT
TRBJ2-2,.,TRBV7-2,CASSFKTGNTGELFF,TGTGCCAGCAGCTTTAAAACAGGGAACACCGGGGAGCTGTTTTTT
TRBJ2-7,.,TRBV4-3,CASSLRVFQPDEQYF,TGCGCCAGCAGCCTACGGGTCTTCCAACCGGACGAGCAGTACTTC
TRBJ1-2,TRBD1,TRBV2,CASSEVLVGQGDGYTF,TGTGCCAGCAGTGAAGTTCTGGTGGGACAGGGGGATGGCTACACCTTC
TRBJ1-4,TRBD1,TRBV4-2,CASSQADRPNEKLFF,TGTGCCAGCAGCCAAGCGGACAGGCCTAATGAAAAACTGTTTTTT
TRBJ2-5,TRBD2,TRBV4-1,CASSQKEREGIKTQYF,TGCGCCAGCAGCCAAAAGGAGCGGGAGGGCATCAAGACCCAGTACTTC
TRBJ2-3,TRBD1,TRBV2,CASSAGTGTDTQYF,TGTGCCAGCAGTGCCGGGACAGGCACAGATACGCAGTATTTT
TRBJ2-6,.,TRBV2,CASSPRQAGGANVLTF,TGTGCCAGCAGCCCGAGACAGGCGGGTGGGGCCAACGTCCTGACTTTC
TRBJ1-5,.,TRBV28,CASSGRVDQPQHF,TGTGCCAGCAGTGGCAGGGTGGATCAGCCCCAGCATTTT
TRBJ1-1,TRBD1,TRBV10-3,CAISEKGQGNSEAFF,TGTGCCATCAGTGAAAAGGGACAGGGAAATTCTGAAGCTTTCTTT
TRBJ1-1,.,TRBV5-4,CASSLQERMNTEAFF,TGTGCCAGCAGCTTGCAGGAACGGATGAACACTGAAGCTTTCTTT